A single sample is the source of the 15 T cell receptor beta chains below, sequenced in a study of chemoradiotherapy in HPV16-positive cancers. Clones were sequenced by immunoSEQ multiplex PCR, and TCRdb holds only the in-frame ones, with some missing. The table has about 68,000 clones, roughly 86% seen once. The sequencing here drew on blood, taken from a patient who underwent chemoradiotherapy. These receptors originate from a human donor with HPV-associated anogenital cancer.

This clone has a single count. CDR3 nucleotides: TGCGCCAGCAGCCAATTTACAGGGGCCGGGGGGACCCAGTACTTC. Encoded protein: CASSQFTGAGGTQYF. The chain uses TRBV4-1 and TRBJ2-5, with D perhaps TRBD1 (7 bases). This CDR3 spans 15 amino acids. V lost 2 bases to trimming and J lost 7 bases, with 17 bases between them. Looked up from germline, CDR1 is MGHRA and CDR2 is YSYEKL.

This chain links TRBV5-1 with TRBJ1-1; D is unclear. CDR3 length: 15 amino acids. Germline V lookup: CDR1 SGHRS, CDR2 YFSETQ. Deletions cut 1 base from V and 1 base from J, with 11 bases between. The CDR3: CASSLFFGENTEAFF. CDR3 in DNA: TGCGCCAGCAGCTTGTTCTTCGGGGAGAACACTGAAGCTTTCTTT.

The chain uses TRBV9 and TRBJ1-5, with unresolved D. CDR1 is SGDLS, CDR2 YYNGEE, per germline. CDR3 length: 13 residues. Trimming removed 0 bases from V and 5 bases from J, with 6 bases in between. The CDR3 reads CASSVGEHQPQHF. The CDR3, as DNA: TGTGCCAGCAGCGTAGGTGAGCATCAGCCCCAGCATTTT. Full variable domain (outside the CDR3, taken from reference TRBV9 and TRBJ1-5): DSGVTQTPKHLITATGQRVTLRCSPRSGDLSVYWYQQSLDQGLQFLIQYYNGEERAKGNILERFSAQQFPDLHSELNLSSLELGDSALYFCASSVGEHQPQHFGDGTRLSIL.

CDR3 sequence reads: CASTSSRGLAKNIQYF. The CDR3 DNA reads TGTGCCAGCACCTCTTCCAGGGGGCTGGCCAAAAACATTCAGTACTTC. The rearrangement links TRBV5-4 to TRBJ2-4; TRBD1 aligns across 8 bases. V lost 6 bases, J lost 1 base, and 9 bases stayed unmatched. From germline, CDR1 is SGHNT and CDR2 YYREEE (reference sequence). The CDR3 extends over 16 amino acids.

This clone was detected once. The DNA for the CDR3 is TGCGCCAGCAGCTTGGAGGCCCAAAGCTCCTACGAGCAGTACTTC. Translating it yields CASSLEAQSSYEQYF. The chain combines TRBV5-1 with TRBJ2-7; D call uncertain. Germline CDR1 reads SGHRS; CDR2 reads YFSETQ. V was shortened by 0 bases and J by 0 bases, with 10 bases between the two germline ends. The CDR3 spans 15 residues.

The V gene is TRBV9, the J gene TRBJ2-3, with 12 bases matching TRBD2. Unmatched junction bases numbered 17, after V lost 4 bases and J lost 2 bases. The germline CDR1 and CDR2 sequences are SGDLS and YYNGEE. The CDR3 covers 20 residues. The CDR3 bases are TGTGCCAGCAGCCCTCGACTAGCGGGGGAACCTGCCACTCACACAGATACGCAGTATTTT. Encoded protein: CASSPRLAGEPATHTDTQYF.

The chain is built from TRBV10-1 and TRBJ1-1; no reliable D call. V shed 6 bases and J shed 0 bases, with 11 bases lying between them. The length of the CDR3 is 14 residues. Germline CDR1 is WNHNN and CDR2 is SYGVQD (reference sequence). The CDR3 coding sequence is TGCGCCAGCAGACCCGGGTCCATGAACACTGAAGCTTTCTTT. This sequence encodes CASRPGSMNTEAFF.

This chain links TRBV12-5 with TRBJ2-1; no clear D. CDR3 length equals 11 residues. Germline V gene data show CDR1 as LGHNT and CDR2 as FRNRAP. The V and J ends lost 7 bases and 7 bases respectively, with 8 bases between them. The CDR3 loop reads CASAYENEQFF. DNA of the CDR3: TGTGCTAGTGCGTACGAGAATGAGCAGTTCTTC.

This clone has only one observation. The rearrangement joins TRBV7-3 to TRBJ1-5, with D hard to call. The CDR3 is made up of 19 amino acids. The V and J ends lost 4 bases and 1 base respectively, with 23 bases between them. Per germline, CDR1 SGHTA and CDR2 FQGTGA. The CDR3 protein is CASSSRDLLRWMSNQPQHF. As DNA, the CDR3 is TGTGCCAGCAGCTCCCGGGATCTTCTCAGGTGGATGAGCAATCAGCCCCAGCATTTT.

V usage is TRBV21-1 and J usage is TRBJ1-5; the table's D gene call, TRBD1, was not cross checked with the DNA. TRBV21-1 is a known pseudogene. This CDR3 comprises 23 residues. The CDR3 nucleotides read TGTGCCAGCACCAAGGAGGAAGGGGGTACAGGGGAGTACACACATTATAGCAATCAGCCCCAGCATTTT. Its protein product is CASTKEEGGTGEYTHYSNQPQHF.

The J gene is TRBJ2-5, the V gene TRBV6-6; TRBD1 might be the D (6 bases). This CDR3 is 15 amino acids long. Trimming shortened V by 2 bases and J by 4 bases, and 14 bases separated the two germline ends. Germline CDR1 reads MNHNY; CDR2 reads SVGAGI (reference sequence). The CDR3 loop reads CASSYTGGSGETQYF. CDR3 bases: TGTGCCAGCAGTTACACTGGGGGCAGTGGAGAGACCCAGTACTTC.

V and J are TRBV10-2 and TRBJ1-1; D unresolved. Trimming took off 8 bases at V and 7 bases at J, with 8 bases between the two ends. Germline lookup yields CDR1 WSHSY and CDR2 SAAADI. The length of the CDR3 is 10 residues. As DNA, the CDR3 is TGCGCCAGCCGGCAGGTTGAAGCTTTCTTT. This encodes CASRQVEAFF.

V gene TRBV6-1 combines with J gene TRBJ2-6; D is unclear. Germline V CDR1 and CDR2: MNHNS, SASEGT. Trimming stripped 0 bases from V and 0 bases from J, with 6 bases between. This CDR3 is 16 amino acids long. The CDR3 DNA reads as TGTGCCAGCAGTGAAGCGTCCCGCTCTGGGGCCAACGTCCTGACTTTC. This encodes CASSEASRSGANVLTF.

In nucleotides, the CDR3 is TGTGCCAGCAGCTTAGTTCTCGGAGATACGCAGTATTTT. Its protein product is CASSLVLGDTQYF. The chain links TRBV7-9 to TRBJ2-3; no clear D. Per the germline V gene, CDR1 is SEHNR and CDR2 is FQNEAQ (reference sequence). V lost 1 base and J lost 5, with 7 bases in between. CDR3 length: 13 amino acids.

J is TRBJ2-7 and V is TRBV6-6; unclear D gene. The germline gives CDR1 MNHNY, CDR2 SVGAGI (reference sequence). The CDR3 consists of 15 residues. Trimming stripped 6 bases from V and 0 bases from J, with 15 bases between. Here the CDR3 DNA reads TGTGCCAGCAGCCCAACCCAGGAAAGCTCCTACGAGCAGTACTTC. It encodes CASSPTQESSYEQYF.